Reported below is one TCR beta chain. The data belong to a study of blood T cell repertoires in COVID-19. Measured with immunoSEQ multiplex PCR; TCRdb has only the in-frame clones, and not every one. Here the sample spans fewer than 250,000 clones, over 90% being singletons. The receptor was derived from a man aged 25 to 40 with COVID-19, enrolled during active disease. The sequencing sample was made of peripheral blood.

CDR3 sequence: CAWSVGLQPSYEQYF. CDR3 in DNA: TGTGCCTGGAGTGTCGGACTACAACCTTCCTACGAGCAGTACTTC. This chain connects TRBV30 to TRBJ2-7; tentative D call: TRBD2 (6 bases). V was trimmed by 0 bases and J by 1 base, leaving 13 bases between them. CDR1 is GTSNPN, CDR2 SVGIG, per germline (reference sequence). The CDR3 length is 15 residues.